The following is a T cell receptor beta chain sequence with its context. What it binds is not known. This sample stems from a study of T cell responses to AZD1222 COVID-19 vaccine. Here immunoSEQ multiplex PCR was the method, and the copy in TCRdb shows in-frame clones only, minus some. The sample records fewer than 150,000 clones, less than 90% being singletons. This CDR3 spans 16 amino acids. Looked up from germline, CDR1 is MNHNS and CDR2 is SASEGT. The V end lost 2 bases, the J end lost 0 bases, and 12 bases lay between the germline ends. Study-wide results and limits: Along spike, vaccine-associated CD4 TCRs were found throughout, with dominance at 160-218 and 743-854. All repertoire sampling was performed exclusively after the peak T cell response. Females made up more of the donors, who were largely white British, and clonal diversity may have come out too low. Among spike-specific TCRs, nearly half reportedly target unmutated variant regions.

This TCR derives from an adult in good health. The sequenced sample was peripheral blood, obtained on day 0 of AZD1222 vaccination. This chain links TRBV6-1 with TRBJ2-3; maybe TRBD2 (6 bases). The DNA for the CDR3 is TGTGCCAGCAGTGAATGGAGGGGCCCTAGCACAGATACGCAGTATTTT. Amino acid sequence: CASSEWRGPSTDTQYF.